This T cell receptor beta chain came from a study of cytomegalovirus exposure and HLA in healthy donors. Regarding the study as a whole: According to an earlier analysis, most TCR beta V segments yielded productive rearrangements about 90% or about 30% of the time.

CDR1 is KGHSY, CDR2 FQNENV, per germline. This CDR3 is 14 amino acids long. On this clone: Its antigen is as yet unknown. The junction does not match germline at one end; this may be a read error.

Amplification used 60 Vbeta primers and 13 Jbeta primers. Sequenced by immunoSEQ multiplex PCR; TCRdb stores in-frame clones only, minus some. The top ten clones hold more than 3.5% of a sample with approximately 150,000 clones, approximately 80% of them seen once. In nominal health when sampled, donors likely had unrecorded immune exposures nonetheless. Sequencing was done on a sample of PBMCs. The TCR comes from a man in his thirties or forties in good health and CMV-seropositive. This rearrangement joins TRBV16 to TRBJ2-5; no firm D call. DNA of the CDR3: TGTGCCAGCAGCCAAGCGCAGCGCCAAGGGACCCAGTACTTC. Protein sequence: CASSQAQRQGTQYF. Variable domain in full (rest from reference TRBV16 and TRBJ2-5): GEEVAQTPKHLVRGEGQKAKLYCAPIKGHSYVFWYQQVLKNEFKFLISFQNENVFDETGMPKERFSAKCLPNSPCSLEIQATKLEDSAVYFCASSQAQRQGTQYFGPGTRLLVL.